This TCR beta chain was sequenced during a study of blood T cell repertoires in COVID-19 (dated by TCRdb to 2018 to 2020). About the study as a whole: The collaborator samples originated in the United States, Italy and Spain and spanned the acute and convalescent phases of COVID-19. Sample metadata almost always included a de-identified subject ID, COVID-19 status, age in years and sex. The samples were drawn from the first 160 participants of the ongoing ImmuneRACE study and from over a thousand subjects provided by 6 global collaborators. A freely available public database, intended as a resource for researchers studying the immune response to SARS-CoV-2, is where the repertoires were released. The prospective study material was composed of cDNA or gDNA derived from T cells, B-cell-depleted T cells, or PBMCs. Where available, HLA class I and class II types were obtained from metadata supplied by the sample provider rather than from assay-based typing. Subjects who had been exposed to COVID-19, were actively infected with it, or had recovered from it provided the deeply sampled blood TCRbeta repertoires that made up the dataset. The study at large found these results: Clinical and demographic metadata were provided uncurated, with the amount varying by source and participant.

In Seattle, one collaborating source enrolled patients while the infection was active and tracked those patients longitudinally over the course of disease. The collaborating institutions used their own protocols to collect whole blood in K2EDTA tubes. Collaborator samples were shipped for TCRbeta analysis as frozen whole blood, isolated PBMCs, or DNA extracted from either sample type. In the case of this clone: The antigen this receptor binds is unknown. Base qualities are not at hand, and no much larger clone is one base apart.

From its cysteine to its phenylalanine, the CDR3 spans 16 amino acids. The DNA shown is the 48-base CDR3, in frame from base 1. V is clipped by 1 base and J by 1 base, and the sequence between their germline boundaries is 8 bases long. Taken from the germline V gene, the CDR1 and CDR2 loops are MNHNS and SASEGT. The immunoSEQ Assay, a bias-controlled multiplex PCR, was used to amplify TCRbeta CDR3 regions from genomic DNA. The study's processing was this. The number of nucleated cells in each sample was estimated from the amplification of reference gene primers within the assay. Sequence reads were collapsed and filtered to measure the absolute abundance of every unique TCRbeta CDR3 rearrangement. For each sample, productive Simpson clonality was calculated as the square root of Simpson's diversity index over productive rearrangements. Entries here come from immuneACCESS through TCRdb and include only in-frame sequences with V and J called. Some clones fail to appear in such tables; in the studies checked, an unresolved V gene covers under half of the shortfall, and the cause of the remainder is unknown. V and J calls and clone size follow that table, whereas D and trimming were derived from the DNA. This sample is represented by 85,000 to 100,000 clones; roughly four fifths of them were singletons. The ten largest clones capture 4.5% to 5.5% of the sample.

The rearrangement combines TRBV6-1 with TRBJ2-6; TRBD2 could be the D gene, as 5 bases match. Sample: peripheral blood. The TCR was taken from a man older than 75 with COVID-19, enrolled during active disease. Here is the DNA: TGTGCCAGCAGTGAAGGTCCGGGGTCTGGGGCCAACGTCCTGACTTTC. Translation gives CASSEGPGSGANVLTF.